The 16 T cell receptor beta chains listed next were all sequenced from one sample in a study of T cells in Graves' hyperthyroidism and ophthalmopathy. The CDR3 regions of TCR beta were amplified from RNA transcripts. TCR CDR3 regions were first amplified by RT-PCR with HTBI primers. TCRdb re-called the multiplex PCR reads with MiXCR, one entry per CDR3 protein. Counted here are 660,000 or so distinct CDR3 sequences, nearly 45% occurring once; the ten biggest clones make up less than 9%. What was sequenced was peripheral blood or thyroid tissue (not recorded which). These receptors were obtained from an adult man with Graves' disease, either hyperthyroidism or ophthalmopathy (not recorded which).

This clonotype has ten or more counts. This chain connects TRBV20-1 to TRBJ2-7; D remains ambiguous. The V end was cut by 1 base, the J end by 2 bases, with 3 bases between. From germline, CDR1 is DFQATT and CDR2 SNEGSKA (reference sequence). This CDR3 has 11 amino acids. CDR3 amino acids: CSARGAYEQYF. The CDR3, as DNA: TGCAGTGCTAGAGGGGCCTACGAGCAGTACTTC.

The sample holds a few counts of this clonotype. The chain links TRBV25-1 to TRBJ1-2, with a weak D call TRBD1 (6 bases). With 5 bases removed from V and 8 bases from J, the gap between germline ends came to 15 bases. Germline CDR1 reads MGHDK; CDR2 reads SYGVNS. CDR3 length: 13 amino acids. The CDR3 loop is CASSFSDSGGYTF. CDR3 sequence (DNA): TGTGCCAGCAGTTTCTCGGACAGCGGGGGCTACACCTTC.

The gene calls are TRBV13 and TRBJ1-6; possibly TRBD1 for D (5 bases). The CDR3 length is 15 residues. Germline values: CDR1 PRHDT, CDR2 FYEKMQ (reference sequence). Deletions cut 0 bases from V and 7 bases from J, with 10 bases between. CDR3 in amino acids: CASSLGGRTNSPLHF. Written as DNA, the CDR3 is TGTGCCAGCAGCTTAGGGGGAAGGACAAATTCACCCCTCCACTTT.

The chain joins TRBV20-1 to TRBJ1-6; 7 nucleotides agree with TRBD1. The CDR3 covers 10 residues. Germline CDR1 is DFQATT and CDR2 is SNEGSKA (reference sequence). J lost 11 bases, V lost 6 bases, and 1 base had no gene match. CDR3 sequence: CSATGAPLHF. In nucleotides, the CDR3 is TGCAGTGCAACAGGGGCACCCCTCCACTTT.

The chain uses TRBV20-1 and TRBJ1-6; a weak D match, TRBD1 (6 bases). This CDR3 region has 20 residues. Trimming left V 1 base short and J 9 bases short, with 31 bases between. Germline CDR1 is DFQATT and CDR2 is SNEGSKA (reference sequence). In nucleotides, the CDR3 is TGCAGTGCTAGAGGGCAGGGGTGGATAGCGGGGGGCGGCCGTAGTTCACCCCTCCACTTT. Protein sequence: CSARGQGWIAGGGRSSPLHF.

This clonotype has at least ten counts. The CDR3 coding sequence is TGTGCCAGCAGTCTCGCCGGACAGTGGGATTCACCCCTCCACTTT. Translation gives CASSLAGQWDSPLHF. This sequence joins TRBV13 and TRBJ1-6, with a tentative D call TRBD1 (6 bases). The germline V gene has CDR1 PRHDT and CDR2 FYEKMQ (reference sequence). Trimming left V 6 bases short and J 8 bases short, with 17 bases between. The CDR3 covers 15 residues.

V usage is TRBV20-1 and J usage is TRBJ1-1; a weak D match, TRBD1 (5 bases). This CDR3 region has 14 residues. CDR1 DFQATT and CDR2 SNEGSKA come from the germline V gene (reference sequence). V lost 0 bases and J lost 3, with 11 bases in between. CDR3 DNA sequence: TGCAGTGCTAGAGAAGGGGATGTGGACACTGAAGCTTTCTTT. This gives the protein CSAREGDVDTEAFF.

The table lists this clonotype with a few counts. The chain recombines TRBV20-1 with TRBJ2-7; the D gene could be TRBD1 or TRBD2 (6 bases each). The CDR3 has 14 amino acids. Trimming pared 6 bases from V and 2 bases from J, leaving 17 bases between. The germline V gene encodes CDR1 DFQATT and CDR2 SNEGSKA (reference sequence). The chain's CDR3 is CSAQRGARAYEQYF. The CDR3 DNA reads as TGCAGTGCCCAGAGGGGGGCGAGGGCCTACGAGCAGTACTTC.

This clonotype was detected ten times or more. CDR3 sequence reads: CASSERQGQQPQHF. The CDR3 DNA reads as TGTGCCAGCAGTGAAAGGCAGGGGCAGCAGCCCCAGCATTTT. V usage is TRBV2 and J usage is TRBJ1-5; tentatively, D is TRBD1 (6 bases). Germline V lookup: CDR1 SNHLY, CDR2 FYNNEI. This CDR3 comprises 14 residues. Trimming removed 2 bases at V and 7 bases at J, with 12 bases between.

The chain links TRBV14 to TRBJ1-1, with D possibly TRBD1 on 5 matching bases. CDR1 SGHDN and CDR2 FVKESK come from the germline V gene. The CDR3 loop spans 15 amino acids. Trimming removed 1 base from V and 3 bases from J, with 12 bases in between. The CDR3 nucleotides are TGTGCCAGCAGCCAAGGCCCCAGGGTTGACACTGAAGCTTTCTTT. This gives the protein CASSQGPRVDTEAFF.

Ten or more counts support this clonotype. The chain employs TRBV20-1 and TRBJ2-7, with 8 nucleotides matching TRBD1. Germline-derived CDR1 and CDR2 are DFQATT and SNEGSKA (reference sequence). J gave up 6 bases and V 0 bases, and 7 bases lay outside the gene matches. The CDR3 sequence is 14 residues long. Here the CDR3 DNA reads TGCAGTGCTAGAGACAGGGGGCGGCTTGCCGAGCAGTACTTC. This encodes CSARDRGRLAEQYF.

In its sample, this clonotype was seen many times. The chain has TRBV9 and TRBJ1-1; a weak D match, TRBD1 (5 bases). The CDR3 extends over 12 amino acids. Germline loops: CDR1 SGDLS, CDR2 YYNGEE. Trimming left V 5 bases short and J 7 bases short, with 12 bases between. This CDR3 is CASSGDSGEAFF. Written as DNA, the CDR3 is TGTGCCAGCAGTGGGGACTCGGGTGAAGCTTTCTTT.

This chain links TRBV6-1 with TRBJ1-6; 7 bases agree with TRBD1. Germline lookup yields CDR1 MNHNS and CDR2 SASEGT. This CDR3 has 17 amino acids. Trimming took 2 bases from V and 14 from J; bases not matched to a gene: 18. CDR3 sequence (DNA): TGTGCCAGCAGTGAATTCCTTAGCCTGGGACAGCTGGTAACCCTCCACTTT. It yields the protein CASSEFLSLGQLVTLHF.

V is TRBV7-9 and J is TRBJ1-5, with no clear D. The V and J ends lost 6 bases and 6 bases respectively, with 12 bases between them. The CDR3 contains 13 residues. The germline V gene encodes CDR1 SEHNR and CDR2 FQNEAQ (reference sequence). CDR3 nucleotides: TGTGCCAGCAGTTTATTCGAGGGTCAGCCCCAGCATTTT. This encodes CASSLFEGQPQHF.

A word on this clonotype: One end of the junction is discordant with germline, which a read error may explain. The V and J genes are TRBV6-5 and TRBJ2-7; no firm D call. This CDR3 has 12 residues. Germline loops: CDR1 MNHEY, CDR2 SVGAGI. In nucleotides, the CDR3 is TGTACCAGCAGAACAAGCTCCTACGAGCAGTACTTC. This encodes CTSRTSSYEQYF.

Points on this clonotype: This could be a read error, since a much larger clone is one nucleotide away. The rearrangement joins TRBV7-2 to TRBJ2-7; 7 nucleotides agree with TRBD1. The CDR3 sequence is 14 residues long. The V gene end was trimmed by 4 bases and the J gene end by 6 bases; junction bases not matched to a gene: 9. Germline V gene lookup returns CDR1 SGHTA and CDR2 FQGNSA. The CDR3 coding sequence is TGTGCCAGCAGCTACGACAGGGCATCTCGCGAGCAGTACTTC. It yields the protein CASSYDRASREQYF. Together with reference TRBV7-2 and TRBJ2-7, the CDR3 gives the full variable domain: GAGVSQSPSNKVTEKGKDVELRCDPISGHTALYWYRQSLGQGLEFLIYFQGNSAPDKSGLPSDRFSAERTGGSVSTLTIQRTQQEDSAVYLCASSYDRASREQYFGPGTRLTVT.